Following are 32 T cell receptor beta chains from one sample sequenced in a study of cytotoxic CD8 clonotypes in ibrutinib-treated CLL. TCRdb keeps only in-frame clones here, not all; method: immunoSEQ multiplex PCR. Seen here are over 150,000 clones, roughly 86% observed once, and the top ten hold approximately 2%. The material was PBMCs, obtained after 12 months of ibrutinib treatment. The receptor source for this set is a human donor with chronic lymphocytic leukemia.

The gene calls are TRBV2 and TRBJ2-1; 13 bases are shared with TRBD2. With V trimmed by 2 bases and J by 6 bases, 4 bases remained unmatched. The germline gives CDR1 SNHLY, CDR2 FYNNEI. This CDR3 is built from 16 residues. In nucleotides, the CDR3 is TGTGCCAGCAGTGAAACTAGCGGGGGGGCGATCAATGAGCAGTTCTTC. It encodes CASSETSGGAINEQFF.

The V call is TRBV19, the J call TRBJ2-1; 12 bases agree with TRBD2. The germline V gene encodes CDR1 LNHDA and CDR2 SQIVND (reference sequence). J gave up 6 bases and V 4 bases, and 4 bases lay outside the gene matches. This CDR3 comprises 15 residues. CDR3 in amino acids: CASSTRLAGVNEQFF. CDR3 in DNA: TGTGCCAGTAGTACCCGACTAGCGGGGGTCAATGAGCAGTTCTTC.

The chain employs TRBV28 and TRBJ2-3; D not resolved. The V gene lost 5 bases and the J gene lost 1 base, with 7 bases spanning the gap. Germline lookup yields CDR1 MDHEN and CDR2 SYDVKM. CDR3 size: 13 residues. CDR3 nucleotide sequence: TGTGCCAGCAGTCCTTACCGCACAGATACGCAGTATTTT. This translates into CASSPYRTDTQYF. Complete variable domain (other parts from reference TRBV28 and TRBJ2-3): DVKVTQSSRYLVKRTGEKVFLECVQDMDHENMFWYRQDPGLGLRLIYFSYDVKMKEKGDIPEGYSVSREKKERFSLILESASTNQTSMYLCASSPYRTDTQYFGPGTRLTVL.

This clone showed up just once. The chain couples TRBV5-1 to TRBJ2-3; 9 nucleotides line up with TRBD2. The length of the CDR3 is 15 residues. Germline loops: CDR1 SGHRS, CDR2 YFSETQ. V shed 4 bases and J 6 bases; nucleotides not matched to a gene: 9. The CDR3 sequence: CASSGRAGGRDTQYF. As DNA, the CDR3 is TGCGCCAGCAGCGGACGAGCGGGAGGAAGGGATACGCAGTATTTT.

The J gene is TRBJ2-5, the V gene TRBV28; D call uncertain. CDR1 MDHEN and CDR2 SYDVKM come from the germline V gene. CDR3 length: 11 amino acids. Trimming shortened V by 6 bases and J by 6 bases, and 8 bases separated the two germline ends. The CDR3 loop is CASRLGKTQYF. CDR3 DNA: TGTGCCAGCAGGCTTGGGAAGACCCAGTACTTC.

The chain links TRBV11-2 to TRBJ2-7; 8 bases are a match to TRBD1. The germline V gene has CDR1 SGHAT and CDR2 FQNNGV. CDR3 length: 16 residues. V lost 5 bases and J lost 2; bases outside the gene matches: 11. The CDR3 region is CASSETGGPPTYEQYF. CDR3 in DNA: TGTGCCAGCAGCGAAACAGGGGGTCCCCCAACCTACGAGCAGTACTTC. Based on the CDR3 plus reference TRBV11-2 and TRBJ2-7, the full variable domain is EAGVAQSPRYKIIEKRQSVAFWCNPISGHATLYWYQQILGQGPKLLIQFQNNGVVDDSQLPKDRFSAERLKGVDSTLKIQPAKLEDSAVYLCASSETGGPPTYEQYFGPGTRLTVT.

The chain recombines TRBV4-3 with TRBJ2-7; D is possibly TRBD1 (6 bases). The CDR3 covers 15 residues. The germline V gene encodes CDR1 LGHNA and CDR2 YSLEER. V was clipped by 0 bases and J by 0 bases, with 9 bases between them. CDR3: CASSQETGNSYEQYF. CDR3 nucleotide sequence: TGCGCCAGCAGCCAAGAAACAGGGAACTCCTACGAGCAGTACTTC.

V is TRBV27 and J is TRBJ1-6; D may be TRBD1 (5 bases). From germline, CDR1 is MNHEY and CDR2 SMNVEV (reference sequence). V shed 1 base and J shed 0 bases, with 7 bases lying between them. There are 16 residues in the CDR3. CDR3 sequence: CASSLWQGSYNSPLHF. Here the CDR3 DNA reads TGTGCCAGCAGTTTATGGCAGGGCTCCTATAATTCACCCCTCCACTTT.

This chain uses TRBV11-2 with TRBJ2-4; no definite D call. Germline CDR1 and CDR2: SGHAT and FQNNGV. The V end was cut by 1 base, the J end by 1 base, with 14 bases between. This CDR3 spans 17 amino acids. In DNA form, the CDR3 reads TGTGCCAGCAGCTTAGGTAGCTCCCTGGGGGCCAAAAACATTCAGTACTTC. Protein: CASSLGSSLGAKNIQYF.

V gene TRBV4-3 combines with J gene TRBJ1-2, with D tentatively TRBD1 (6 bases). The ends were cut back, 0 bases at V and 3 bases at J, with 8 bases in the middle. The germline V gene encodes CDR1 LGHNA and CDR2 YSLEER. The CDR3 extends over 14 amino acids. CDR3 region: CASSQERTDYGYTF. CDR3 in DNA: TGCGCCAGCAGCCAAGAGAGGACAGACTATGGCTACACCTTC.

The genes are TRBV28 and TRBJ2-7, with 7 positions matching TRBD2. The CDR3 runs 14 residues. Trimming removed 4 bases from V and 3 bases from J; junction bases left unmatched: 6. CDR1 and CDR2 (germline): MDHEN, SYDVKM. CDR3 nucleotide sequence: TGTGCCAGCAGTTCTCCGGGACTATACTACGAGCAGTACTTC. This encodes CASSSPGLYYEQYF. The full variable domain, in which reference TRBV28 and TRBJ2-7 provide the parts outside the CDR3, is DVKVTQSSRYLVKRTGEKVFLECVQDMDHENMFWYRQDPGLGLRLIYFSYDVKMKEKGDIPEGYSVSREKKERFSLILESASTNQTSMYLCASSSPGLYYEQYFGPGTRLTVT.

V is TRBV4-1 and J is TRBJ2-7; 8 bases are a match to TRBD1. The CDR3 runs 15 residues. V lost 1 base and J lost 2; bases outside the gene matches: 4. Germline CDR1 is MGHRA and CDR2 is YSYEKL. CDR3 residues: CASSQVQGATYEQYF. The CDR3 DNA reads as TGCGCCAGCAGCCAAGTCCAGGGGGCGACCTACGAGCAGTACTTC.

The chain has TRBV21-1 and TRBJ1-5; the DNA was not compared with TRBD1, the D call given in the table. TRBV21-1 is designated a pseudogene. The CDR3 has 18 residues. CDR3 sequence: CASRPRDRGNLSNQPQHF. CDR3 DNA sequence: TGTGCCAGCAGACCCCGGGACAGGGGTAATCTTAGCAATCAGCCCCAGCATTTT.

This clone was detected once. This rearrangement joins TRBV7-2 to TRBJ2-3; TRBD2 agrees at 7 bases. The CDR3 is 16 residues long. V was pared by 4 bases and J by 0 bases, with 7 bases of the junction left unmatched. Germline V gene lookup returns CDR1 SGHTA and CDR2 FQGNSA. CDR3 amino acids: CASSWGGLRSTDTQYF. The CDR3 region has the DNA TGTGCCAGCAGCTGGGGGGGGTTGCGTAGCACAGATACGCAGTATTTT. The variable domain in full, completed from reference TRBV7-2 and TRBJ2-3, reads GAGVSQSPSNKVTEKGKDVELRCDPISGHTALYWYRQSLGQGLEFLIYFQGNSAPDKSGLPSDRFSAERTGGSVSTLTIQRTQQEDSAVYLCASSWGGLRSTDTQYFGPGTRLTVL.

CDR3 sequence reads: CASTYNRDDGYTF. The CDR3 DNA is TGTGCCAGCACCTACAACAGGGACGACGGCTACACCTTC. V is TRBV2 and J is TRBJ1-2; D is perhaps TRBD1 (6 bases). Trimming removed 7 bases from V and 8 bases from J, with 17 bases in between. Germline V gene lookup returns CDR1 SNHLY and CDR2 FYNNEI. The CDR3 is 13 residues long. The full variable domain, with the rest looked up from reference TRBV2 and TRBJ1-2, is EPEVTQTPSHQVTQMGQEVILRCVPISNHLYFYWYRQILGQKVEFLVSFYNNEISEKSEIFDDQFSVERPDGSNFTLKIRSTKLEDSAMYFCASTYNRDDGYTFGSGTRLTVV.

The CDR3 spells CASSYSTSTDEQFF. In DNA form, the CDR3 reads TGTGCCAGCAGTTACTCGACTAGCACCGATGAGCAGTTCTTC. J is TRBJ2-1 and V is TRBV6-5, with 7 bases identical to TRBD2. The germline gives CDR1 MNHEY, CDR2 SVGAGI. CDR3 size: 14 residues. V was clipped by 0 bases and J by 8 bases; unmatched bases: 4.

The chain joins TRBV5-1 to TRBJ2-2; D is unresolved. CDR3 length equals 12 residues. V shed 5 bases and J shed 3 bases, with 5 bases lying between them. CDR1 and CDR2 from the germline V gene are SGHRS and YFSETQ. For the CDR3, the DNA is TGCGCCAGCAGAGGAGACACCGGGGAGCTGTTTTTT. Translation: CASRGDTGELFF.

The genes are TRBV6-5 and TRBJ2-3; 13 positions match TRBD2. Germline trimming cut 7 bases from V and 7 bases from J; bases unmatched to any gene: 5. From germline, CDR1 is MNHEY and CDR2 SVGAGI. The CDR3 contains 14 residues. The CDR3 loop reads CASKGLAGRNTQYF. CDR3 nucleotide sequence: TGTGCCAGCAAGGGACTAGCGGGGAGAAATACGCAGTATTTT.

This chain connects TRBV18 to TRBJ2-5, with TRBD1 matching 7 bases. The CDR3 spans 14 residues. CDR1 is KGHSH and CDR2 is LQKENI in the germline V gene. V lost 4 bases to trimming and J lost 1 base; unmatched junction nucleotides: 3. CDR3 nucleotide sequence: TGTGCCAGCTCACAGACAGGGCTCCAAGAGACCCAGTACTTC. Translation: CASSQTGLQETQYF.

The chain recombines TRBV10-3 with TRBJ1-1; D is ambiguous. V dropped 7 bases and J dropped 1 base, with 7 bases sitting between them. Germline CDR1 reads ENHRY; CDR2 reads SYGVKD. The CDR3 loop spans 12 amino acids. Here the CDR3 reads CAIKGGNTEAFF. In DNA, the CDR3 is TGTGCCATCAAAGGAGGGAACACTGAAGCTTTCTTT.

The rearrangement uses TRBV2 and TRBJ2-3; 11 nucleotides line up with TRBD2. Germline values: CDR1 SNHLY, CDR2 FYNNEI. V gave up 3 bases and J gave up 0 bases; unmatched junction bases: 8. This CDR3 region has 18 residues. The CDR3 nucleotides read TGTGCCAGCAGTGATGTTGCTAGCGGGGGGCCGAGCACAGATACGCAGTATTTT. Protein: CASSDVASGGPSTDTQYF. The full variable domain, its missing parts supplied by reference TRBV2 and TRBJ2-3, is EPEVTQTPSHQVTQMGQEVILRCVPISNHLYFYWYRQILGQKVEFLVSFYNNEISEKSEIFDDQFSVERPDGSNFTLKIRSTKLEDSAMYFCASSDVASGGPSTDTQYFGPGTRLTVL.

The chain links TRBV6-5 to TRBJ1-6; no reliable D call. Germline CDR1 MNHEY, CDR2 SVGAGI. V lost 0 bases and J lost 10, with 13 bases in between. There are 15 residues in the CDR3. CDR3 region: CASSYSSNPGSPLHF. As DNA, the CDR3 is TGTGCCAGCAGTTACTCGAGTAATCCGGGGTCACCCCTCCACTTT.

This rearrangement joins TRBV19 to TRBJ1-5; D call uncertain. Trimming left V 8 bases short and J 2 bases short, with 16 bases between. This CDR3 region has 15 residues. Germline CDR1 and CDR2: LNHDA and SQIVND (reference sequence). The chain's CDR3 is CASSAWGAGNQPQHF. CDR3 sequence (DNA): TGTGCCAGTTCGGCGTGGGGTGCGGGCAATCAGCCCCAGCATTTT.

This clone was detected once. V usage is TRBV28 and J usage is TRBJ2-3; D possibly corresponds to TRBD2 (5 bases). The CDR3 has 10 amino acids. With 10 bases removed from V and 7 bases from J, the gap between germline ends came to 9 bases. The germline CDR1 and CDR2 sequences are MDHEN and SYDVKM. The DNA for the CDR3 is TGTGCCACTGGACTTAATACGCAGTATTTT. Translating gives CATGLNTQYF.

The chain couples TRBV11-2 to TRBJ1-6; TRBD1 agrees at 9 bases. The length of the CDR3 is 18 residues. CDR1 and CDR2 (germline): SGHAT, FQNNGV. V dropped 4 bases and J dropped 7; count of bases not matched to a gene: 14. Here the CDR3 DNA reads TGTGCCAGCAGCTCCCAGCTACAGGGGGCCAGGTTAAATTCACCCCTCCACTTT. Translation: CASSSQLQGARLNSPLHF.

This clone was recorded a few times. The J gene is TRBJ1-5, the V gene TRBV19; D is undetermined. Trimming stripped 8 bases from V and 0 bases from J, with 14 bases between. Germline V lookup: CDR1 LNHDA, CDR2 SQIVND (reference sequence). CDR3 length equals 15 residues. CDR3 sequence reads: CASSTGGYSNQPQHF. The CDR3 bases are TGTGCCAGTTCTACGGGCGGCTATAGCAATCAGCCCCAGCATTTT.

The chain links TRBV7-3 to TRBJ2-3; D is possibly TRBD2 (6 bases). Trimming took off 4 bases at V and 6 bases at J, with 14 bases between the two ends. Germline CDR1 and CDR2: SGHTA and FQGTGA. CDR3 length: 14 amino acids. CDR3 sequence (DNA): TGTGCCAGCAGCTATCCGGGACTTGATGATACGCAGTATTTT. Translating it yields CASSYPGLDDTQYF.

The rearrangement joins TRBV28 to TRBJ1-1; no clear D gene. CDR1 and CDR2 (germline): MDHEN, SYDVKM. Trimming removed 2 bases at V and 1 base at J, with 2 bases between. The CDR3 length is 12 residues. The CDR3 loop is CASSLRNTEAFF. The CDR3 coding sequence is TGTGCCAGCAGTTTAAGGAACACTGAAGCTTTCTTT.

This chain joins TRBV28 and TRBJ1-5; no clear D. Per germline, CDR1 MDHEN and CDR2 SYDVKM. V shed 3 bases and J shed 0 bases, with 6 bases lying between them. The CDR3 is 14 amino acids. DNA for the CDR3: TGTGCCAGCAGTTTGTCAGCTAGCAATCAGCCCCAGCATTTT. Protein: CASSLSASNQPQHF.

The chain joins TRBV7-8 to TRBJ2-7; D gene uncertain. The CDR3 spans 13 residues. V was clipped by 2 bases and J by 1 base, with 6 bases between them. In germline, CDR1 is SGHVS, CDR2 FQNEAQ. As DNA, the CDR3 is TGTGCCAGCAGCTTAATGCAGTCCTACGAGCAGTACTTC. Residues: CASSLMQSYEQYF.

The CDR3 region is CAWSYTDTQYF. The DNA of the CDR3 is TGTGCCTGGTCTTACACAGATACGCAGTATTTT. The rearrangement links TRBV30 to TRBJ2-3; D is undetermined. CDR1 and CDR2 from the germline V gene are GTSNPN and SVGIG (reference sequence). Trimming stripped 5 bases from V and 2 bases from J, with 5 bases between. The CDR3 spans 11 residues.

The chain joins TRBV6-5 to TRBJ2-1; 7 bases line up with TRBD1. The CDR3 length is 14 residues. Germline V gene lookup returns CDR1 MNHEY and CDR2 SVGAGI. V was pared by 2 bases and J by 8 bases, with 6 bases of the junction left unmatched. The CDR3 here is CASSYKDRNYEQFF. The DNA of the CDR3 is TGTGCCAGCAGTTACAAGGACAGGAATTATGAGCAGTTCTTC.